This paragraph covers one TCR beta chain sequence. The antigen is unknown. The PCR ran on 60 Vbeta and 13 Jbeta primers. Original data processing: An analysis performed later counted about 80 million unique TCR beta chains (around 11 million of them shared). Sequenced by immunoSEQ multiplex PCR; TCRdb stores in-frame clones only, minus some. V, J and clone size are taken as reported in that table, and D and trimming were inferred from the DNA itself. In total, the table holds about 79,000 clones. The data belong to a study of cytomegalovirus exposure and HLA in healthy donors. Study-wide results and caveats: Most of the CMV-associated TCR beta chains (in a later analysis) appeared to be HLA-restricted.

The clonotype originates from a man between 25 and 39 years old in good health and CMV-seronegative. The sequenced material came from PBMCs.

This chain's CDR3 is CASSRDRATYEQYF. The DNA for the CDR3 is TGCGCCAGCAGCCGGGACAGGGCCACCTACGAGCAGTACTTC. V and J are TRBV5-1 and TRBJ2-7; 9 bases match TRBD1. This CDR3 contains 14 residues. Germline CDR1 reads SGHRS; CDR2 reads YFSETQ. Trimming removed 4 bases from V and 2 bases from J; junction bases left unmatched: 4.